This TCR beta chain was obtained from a study of CD8+ T cells in alopecia areata. TCR sequencing used cDNA made by reverse transcription of extracted RNA. Profiling relied on immunoSEQ multiplex PCR, and the TCRdb table lists in-frame clones only, not all of them. The sample records about 97,000 clones, approximately 63% being singletons. As to this clone: The antigen is undetermined.

Overall study results and limits: More clonal than normal scalp was lesional scalp, particularly alopecia totalis/universalis.

Treatment given: oral pan-JAK inhibitor, 5-10 mg twice daily. The TCR comes from a human donor with alopecia areata. This material consisted of CD8+ T cells sorted from blood, taken between weeks 55 and 65, from a patient treated with tofacitinib.

The CDR3 coding sequence is TGTGCCAGTCGCGCCGACAGCTCCTATAATTCACCCCTCCACTTT. Its translation is CASRADSSYNSPLHF. The chain has TRBV19 and TRBJ1-6; a weak D match, TRBD1 (5 bases). Germline lookup yields CDR1 LNHDA and CDR2 SQIVND (reference sequence). The germline V and J ends were trimmed by 8 bases and 0 bases, with 11 bases remaining between them. The CDR3 is 15 amino acids.